This T cell receptor beta chain is from a study of Tregs in tolerant kidney transplant recipients. V lost 4 bases to trimming and J lost 3 bases; unmatched junction nucleotides: 6. The CDR3 runs to 15 residues. Germline V lookup: CDR1 SGHRS, CDR2 YFSETQ. Here immunoSEQ multiplex PCR was the method, and the copy in TCRdb shows in-frame clones only, minus some. The sample carries around 43,000 clones, roughly nine tenths recorded once. Unstimulated Tregs (CD4+CD25+CD127-) and CD4+CD25- non-Tregs were sorted from PBMCs. This chain uses TRBV5-1 with TRBJ2-2, with 7 positions matching TRBD1. Sequencing was performed on Tregs from blood. This receptor was taken from a human donor in good health. CDR3 in DNA: TGCGCCAGCAGCCCCCCCGGACAGGACACCGGGGAGCTGTTTTTT. Protein: CASSPPGQDTGELFF.